The 8 T cell receptor beta chains given below trace back to one sample, sequenced in a study of human T cells and chemical hapten exposure. Time point given: patch test 2, 6 weeks after DPC sensitization. The sample's treatment: therapeutic diphenylcyclopropenone sensitization with weekly scalp DPC. Each CDR3 protein gets one entry after TCRdb re-called the RACE reads with MiXCR. Of a few hundred thousand distinct CDR3 sequences in the sample, about 6.9% were seen once. This material consisted of whole blood, taken in connection with sensitization to the hapten diphenylcyclopropenone (DPC). Source of these receptors: a woman in her late teens or twenties with alopecia areata. Some clones in this sample may be carry-over from other donors' samples.

This clonotype was recorded many times. J is TRBJ1-1 and V is TRBV7-9, with unresolved D. CDR1 and CDR2 from the germline V gene are SEHNR and FQNEAQ (reference sequence). The CDR3 runs 15 residues. Between the trimmed V and J ends, which lost 4 bases and 2 bases, there was a span of 14 bases. In DNA, the CDR3 is TGTGCCAGCAGCTACAACCCGGGGTTTAACACTGAAGCTTTCTTT. The encoded protein is CASSYNPGFNTEAFF. Drawing the rest from reference TRBV7-9 and TRBJ1-1, the complete variable domain is DTGVSQNPRHKITKRGQNVTFRCDPISEHNRLYWYRQTLGQGPEFLTYFQNEAQLEKSRLLSDRFSAERPKGSFSTLEIQRTEQGDSAMYLCASSYNPGFNTEAFFGQGTRLTVV.

V is TRBV10-3 and J is TRBJ2-1, with D uncertain. Germline assignment: CDR1 ENHRY and CDR2 SYGVKD. V gave up 1 base and J gave up 1 base, with 8 bases separating them. The CDR3 length is 15 residues. The CDR3 nucleotides are TGTGCCATCAGTGAGTTTCAGAATTCCTACAATGAGCAGTTCTTC. Translated, it gives CAISEFQNSYNEQFF.

Here the CDR3 DNA reads TGTGCCAGCAGCTTAGATCATCTCAATGAGCAGTTCTTC. Protein sequence: CASSLDHLNEQFF. The chain links TRBV11-2 to TRBJ2-1; the D is unclear. The germline V gene has CDR1 SGHAT and CDR2 FQNNGV. V was cut by 0 bases and J by 6 bases, with 6 bases left in between. This CDR3 is built from 13 residues.

This clonotype was picked up many times. The gene calls are TRBV7-2 and TRBJ1-4; possibly TRBD1 for D (5 bases). V dropped 2 bases and J dropped 8 bases, with 15 bases sitting between them. In germline, CDR1 is SGHTA, CDR2 FQGNSA. The CDR3 extends over 15 amino acids. The CDR3 region has the DNA TGTGCCAGCAGCTTACAGGGTGGGGTTTACGAAAAACTGTTTTTT. Protein: CASSLQGGVYEKLFF.

This clonotype was seen only a few times. The chain employs TRBV4-3 and TRBJ2-1, with a weak D call TRBD2 (6 bases). From germline, CDR1 is LGHNA and CDR2 YSLEER. The CDR3 runs 15 residues. Trimming removed 0 bases at V and 6 bases at J, with 12 bases between. The CDR3 DNA sequence: TGCGCCAGCAGCCAAGATGAGTCCGGGGGCAATGAGCAGTTCTTC. It yields the protein CASSQDESGGNEQFF.

V gene TRBV6-4 combines with J gene TRBJ2-1; 7 positions agree with TRBD2. This CDR3 contains 15 residues. Germline-derived CDR1 and CDR2 are MRHNA and SNTAGT. V gave up 0 bases and J gave up 6 bases; unmatched junction bases: 5. CDR3 coding DNA: TGTGCCAGCAGTGACTCAAGCGGGGAGATCAATGAGCAGTTCTTC. The encoded protein is CASSDSSGEINEQFF.

This clonotype was seen a few times. The J gene is TRBJ2-2, the V gene TRBV6-6; D gene ambiguous. The V and J ends lost 8 bases and 4 bases respectively, with 8 bases between them. The V gene's germline CDR1 is MNHNY and CDR2 SVGAGI (reference sequence). CDR3 size: 12 residues. The CDR3 region has the DNA TGTGCCAGCCTACTCCCCACCGGGGAGCTGTTTTTT. Translating gives CASLLPTGELFF.

The chain has TRBV6-6 and TRBJ1-1; 10 bases fit TRBD1. Germline V gene sequence: CDR1 MNHNY, CDR2 SVGAGI (reference sequence). Losses at the gene ends were 5 bases for V and 6 bases for J; bases not matched to a gene: 6. The CDR3 is 14 amino acids. The DNA of the CDR3 is TGTGCCAGCAGTGTGGGACAGGGGTATCCTGAAGCTTTCTTT. Translation gives CASSVGQGYPEAFF.